This T cell receptor beta chain was sequenced for a study of T cell responses to AZD1222 COVID-19 vaccine. Sequencing was performed with immunoSEQ multiplex PCR; in TCRdb, only in-frame clones are kept and a portion is missing. This table has 90,000 to 150,000 clones, about 85% appearing once. This sequence originates from an adult in good health. This specimen was peripheral blood, taken on day 0 of AZD1222 vaccination.

The CDR3 DNA reads TGTGCCAGCGGACGACAGGGGGCATTCCAAGAGACCCAGTACTTC. It encodes CASGRQGAFQETQYF. This chain joins TRBV3-1 (or the pseudogene TRBV3-2) and TRBJ2-5; 10 bases match TRBD1. Germline values: CDR1 LGHDT, CDR2 YNNKEL (reference sequence). V shed 8 bases, J shed 1 base, and the junction held 7 bases outside the gene matches. The CDR3 length is 15 residues.